A selection of T cell receptor beta chains follows, all from one sample in a study of a mutant IDH1 vaccine in newly diagnosed glioma. Profiled with immunoSEQ multiplex PCR; TCRdb holds only in-frame clones, not every one. The profile shows 110,000 or so clones, 75% to 90% of them singletons. These TCRs' antigens remain unknown. The specimen comprised PBMCs, sampled from a glioma patient whose treatment included an IDH1 peptide vaccine. Receptors originate from a woman aged 45-59 years with glioma. CDR3s leave out the opening cysteine and the closing phenylalanine or tryptophan.

j_call v_call cdr3_aa
TRBJ2-3 TRBV5-1 ASSLAMTGGGTDTQY
TRBJ2-7 TRBV5-6 ASSLTGIYEQY
TRBJ2-1 TRBV30 AWSLPGPRQF
TRBJ2-1 TRBV21-1 ASWREERGNRYNEQF
TRBJ2-7 TRBV4-2 ASSQELLGLGFYEQY
TRBJ1-5 TRBV28 ASSPPHGQPQH
TRBJ2-5 TRBV5-8 ASRQTGFQETQY
TRBJ2-7 TRBV30 AWSSGSSYEQY
TRBJ1-4 TRBV7-9 ASSLREGNEKLF
TRBJ1-5 TRBV7-9 ASSLENQPQH
TRBJ1-3 TRBV30 AWSVERSGNTIY
TRBJ2-7 TRBV7-3 ASSEQGATSGSYEQY
TRBJ2-1 TRBV11-2 ASTSGWGDEQF
TRBJ2-1 TRBV28 ASSLNSGSSYNEQF
TRBJ2-5 TRBV2 ASKPLPGFSEETQY
TRBJ2-7 TRBV15 ATSRGGTSSFQQY
TRBJ1-2 TRBV6-6 ASAKNRAGYT
TRBJ1-2 TRBV2 ASSEARATIGYT
TRBJ1-2 TRBV30 AWSVDHYGYT
TRBJ2-5 TRBV29-1 SVGLRMVQETQY
TRBJ1-5 TRBV19 ASGPEPQH
TRBJ2-7 TRBV5-1 ASSPDSGTGLSEQY
TRBJ2-7 TRBV2 ASKYTVEQY
TRBJ2-1 TRBV2 ASRETSAPRYNEQF
TRBJ2-1 TRBV27 ASSIRLAGGPHEQF
TRBJ1-4 TRBV6-6 ASAFSSTNEKLF
TRBJ1-1 TRBV7-3 ASSPGQATEAF
TRBJ1-1 TRBV13 ASSASGNTEAF
TRBJ2-7 TRBV5-6 ASRNSLPMTGTEQY
TRBJ1-4 TRBV30 AWTGATNEKLF
TRBJ2-7 TRBV28 ASSSLISTGLADQEQY
TRBJ1-1 TRBV5-6 ASSGTGQGATEAF
TRBJ2-2 TRBV19 ASSIRLAGLGAGELF
TRBJ1-1 TRBV28 ASSLQMGTEAF
TRBJ1-1 TRBV7-8 ASSVGQYTEAF
TRBJ1-2 TRBV6-1 ASSEFSVGYT
TRBJ1-5 TRBV5-6 ASSIGTLRPQH
TRBJ2-7 TRBV6-5 ASSYSRGEGEQY
TRBJ2-7 TRBV10-3 AIGDLEDPSFREQY
TRBJ1-1 TRBV11-2 ASSLDSFNTEAF
TRBJ2-5 TRBV20-1 SARFETQY
TRBJ2-2 TRBV27 ASSLRVDGELF
TRBJ2-7 TRBV28 ASAPWGGQSYEQY
TRBJ2-7 TRBV6-5 ASRSSYEQY
TRBJ2-7 TRBV5-6 ASSFQDYEQY
TRBJ1-6 TRBV2 ASSEIRPLH
TRBJ2-7 TRBV6-6 ASSYSRDRGREQY
TRBJ1-3 TRBV11-1 ASSTTGNARNTIY